Listed below are T cell receptor beta chains from one sample, sequenced in a study of Ad26.COV2.S vaccination and SARS-CoV-2 variants. Clones were read by immunoSEQ multiplex PCR, and TCRdb kept only the in-frame ones, dropping some. Of around 300,000 clones in the sample, about 89% are singletons; the top ten hold roughly 4.8%. The specimen was peripheral blood, collected in a trial of Ad26.COV2.S vaccine versus placebo. The receptors were gathered from a person aged 18 to 59 who received the Ad26.COV2.S COVID-19 vaccine or a placebo. Each CDR3 is given with its conserved first and last residue. The D gene is left open where the match is weak. Clone size is not always given. Where it is, it says once, few, many or a class for expanded clones.

cdr3_aa: CASSQRRGGEGELFF; cdr3_nt: TGTGCCAGCAGCCAGAGGCGTGGCGGGGAGGGGGAGCTGTTTTTT; v_call: TRBV4-2; clone_size: once; j_call: TRBJ2-2; d_call: -
cdr3_aa: CASSLGPLAGGSETQYF; cdr3_nt: TGTGCCAGCAGTTTAGGCCCCCTAGCGGGAGGGTCAGAGACCCAGTACTTC; v_call: TRBV27; clone_size: -; j_call: TRBJ2-5; d_call: TRBD2
cdr3_aa: CASRPAGGLTDTQYF; cdr3_nt: TGTGCCAGCAGGCCCGCCGGGGGGCTTACAGATACGCAGTATTTT; v_call: TRBV5-4; clone_size: -; j_call: TRBJ2-3; d_call: -
cdr3_aa: CASSYISGGTEAFF; cdr3_nt: TGTGCCAGCAGTTACATCTCCGGGGGCACTGAAGCTTTCTTT; v_call: TRBV6-5; clone_size: -; j_call: TRBJ1-1; d_call: -
cdr3_aa: CASRPRGRKDHEQYF; cdr3_nt: TGTGCCAGCAGACCGAGGGGGCGCAAGGACCACGAGCAGTACTTC; v_call: TRBV28; clone_size: -; j_call: TRBJ2-7; d_call: TRBD1
cdr3_aa: CASSLVGGVQETQYF; cdr3_nt: TGCGCCAGCAGCTTGGTGGGCGGTGTCCAAGAGACCCAGTACTTC; v_call: TRBV5-1; clone_size: -; j_call: TRBJ2-5; d_call: -
cdr3_aa: CASSVSSGGAPPGELFF; cdr3_nt: TGTGCCAGCAGCGTCTCTAGCGGGGGGGCCCCCCCCGGGGAGCTGTTTTTT; v_call: TRBV9; clone_size: once; j_call: TRBJ2-2; d_call: TRBD2
cdr3_aa: CATSTTALGQRAVLAQHF; cdr3_nt: TGTGCCACCAGCACGACCGCCCTAGGACAGCGGGCCGTTCTGGCCCAGCATTTT; v_call: TRBV15; clone_size: -; j_call: TRBJ1-5; d_call: -
cdr3_aa: CAWSPGLTSSGNTIYF; cdr3_nt: TGTGCCTGGAGCCCTGGACTTACCAGCTCTGGAAACACCATATATTTT; v_call: TRBV30; clone_size: -; j_call: TRBJ1-3; d_call: -
cdr3_aa: CSVDGGTNEKLFF; cdr3_nt: TGCAGCGTTGACGGAGGCACTAATGAAAAACTGTTTTTT; v_call: TRBV29-1; clone_size: -; j_call: TRBJ1-4; d_call: -
cdr3_aa: CASGARKYNEQFF; cdr3_nt: TGTGCCAGCGGAGCGCGTAAATACAATGAGCAGTTCTTC; v_call: TRBV6-5; clone_size: -; j_call: TRBJ2-1; d_call: -
cdr3_aa: CASSPLQETQYF; cdr3_nt: TGTGCCAGCTCACCCCTCCAAGAGACCCAGTACTTC; v_call: TRBV18; clone_size: -; j_call: TRBJ2-5; d_call: -
cdr3_aa: CAISERSVLNTEAFF; cdr3_nt: TGTGCCATCAGTGAGAGGTCCGTACTGAACACTGAAGCTTTCTTT; v_call: TRBV10-3; clone_size: -; j_call: TRBJ1-1; d_call: -
cdr3_aa: CASSSSGNYNSPLHF; cdr3_nt: TGTGCCAGCAGTTCGTCAGGGAACTATAATTCACCCCTCCACTTT; v_call: TRBV27; clone_size: -; j_call: TRBJ1-6; d_call: -
cdr3_aa: CASRSTDTSYEQYF; cdr3_nt: TGTGCCAGTAGGTCGACCGATACCTCCTACGAGCAGTACTTC; v_call: TRBV19; clone_size: -; j_call: TRBJ2-7; d_call: -
cdr3_aa: CASSAGLALSGANVLTF; cdr3_nt: TGTGCCAGCAGCGCGGGACTAGCGTTGTCTGGGGCCAACGTCCTGACTTTC; v_call: TRBV9; clone_size: -; j_call: TRBJ2-6; d_call: TRBD2
cdr3_aa: CASSLDSNQPQHF; cdr3_nt: TGTGCCAGCAGCTTAGATAGCAATCAGCCCCAGCATTTT; v_call: TRBV7-2; clone_size: few; j_call: TRBJ1-5; d_call: -
cdr3_aa: CASRQDRGNEKLFF; cdr3_nt: TGTGCCAGCAGGCAGGACAGGGGAAATGAAAAACTGTTTTTT; v_call: TRBV28; clone_size: -; j_call: TRBJ1-4; d_call: TRBD1
cdr3_aa: CASSYSVGADTGELFF; cdr3_nt: TGTGCCAGCAGTTACTCGGTAGGGGCGGACACCGGGGAGCTGTTTTTT; v_call: TRBV6-5; clone_size: once; j_call: TRBJ2-2; d_call: -
cdr3_aa: CSASGRETQYF; cdr3_nt: TGCAGTGCTAGCGGGAGGGAGACCCAGTACTTC; v_call: TRBV20-1; clone_size: -; j_call: TRBJ2-5; d_call: TRBD2
cdr3_aa: CASSVGAGDQPQHF; cdr3_nt: TGTGCCAGCAGCGTAGGAGCAGGGGATCAGCCCCAGCATTTT; v_call: TRBV9; clone_size: once; j_call: TRBJ1-5; d_call: -
cdr3_aa: CAISSGQGDTEAFF; cdr3_nt: TGTGCCATCTCGTCGGGGCAGGGGGATACTGAAGCTTTCTTT; v_call: TRBV10-3; clone_size: -; j_call: TRBJ1-1; d_call: TRBD1
cdr3_aa: CASRLRGTGRTGELFF; cdr3_nt: TGTGCCAGTAGGCTCCGCGGGACAGGGCGCACCGGGGAGCTGTTTTTT; v_call: TRBV19; clone_size: -; j_call: TRBJ2-2; d_call: TRBD1
cdr3_aa: CASSPPPGQDTGELFF; cdr3_nt: TGTGCCAGCAGCCCCCCCCCGGGACAGGACACCGGGGAGCTGTTTTTT; v_call: TRBV7-2; clone_size: once; j_call: TRBJ2-2; d_call: TRBD1
cdr3_aa: CASSYRVSSYNSPLHF; cdr3_nt: TGTGCCAGCAGTTACCGGGTTAGCTCCTATAATTCACCCCTCCACTTT; v_call: TRBV6-5; clone_size: once; j_call: TRBJ1-6; d_call: -
cdr3_aa: CASTRGGNYGYTF; cdr3_nt: TGTGCCAGCACGAGGGGAGGTAACTATGGCTACACCTTC; v_call: TRBV27; clone_size: -; j_call: TRBJ1-2; d_call: -
cdr3_aa: CSAGRTYYEQYF; cdr3_nt: TGCAGCGCGGGACGGACCTACTACGAGCAGTACTTC; v_call: TRBV29-1; clone_size: -; j_call: TRBJ2-7; d_call: -
cdr3_aa: CASSFSSSQETQYF; cdr3_nt: TGCGCCAGCAGCTTCTCGTCTAGCCAAGAGACCCAGTACTTC; v_call: TRBV5-1; clone_size: -; j_call: TRBJ2-5; d_call: -